Below are 8 T cell receptor beta chains sequenced from a single sample in a study of shared clonotypes between healthy human individuals. Profiled with immunoSEQ multiplex PCR; TCRdb holds only in-frame clones, not every one. Of approximately 1.9 million clones detected, roughly 93% appear once; the ten largest clones hold about 1.7%. Naive CD8 cells were CD45RO-negative, positively selected for CCR7, excluding terminally differentiated effector memory CD45RA+ cells. Sequencing was done on a sample of naive CD8+ T cells from PBMCs. These receptors all stem from a young man in good health. Some clones in this sample may be carry-over from other donors' samples.

V and J are TRBV7-9 and TRBJ2-4, with 8 nucleotides matching TRBD2. The germline V gene has CDR1 SEHNR and CDR2 FQNEAQ (reference sequence). With V trimmed by 5 bases and J by 4 bases, 7 bases remained unmatched. The CDR3 length is 15 residues. The CDR3 bases are TGTGCCAGCAGCCCCCAGCGGGAGTTGAAAAACATTCAGTACTTC. This sequence encodes CASSPQRELKNIQYF. The entire variable domain, with the rest obtained from reference TRBV7-9 and TRBJ2-4, is as follows: DTGVSQNPRHKITKRGQNVTFRCDPISEHNRLYWYRQTLGQGPEFLTYFQNEAQLEKSRLLSDRFSAERPKGSFSTLEIQRTEQGDSAMYLCASSPQRELKNIQYFGAGTRLSVL.

This chain joins TRBV5-5 and TRBJ1-5, with D unresolved. This CDR3 is built from 12 residues. The germline CDR1 and CDR2 sequences are SGHKS and YYEKEE (reference sequence). The V end lost 2 bases, the J end lost 10 bases, and 10 bases lay between the germline ends. CDR3 DNA sequence: TGTGCCAGCAGCTTTGAAGGCTATCCCCAGCATTTT. It yields the protein CASSFEGYPQHF. The full variable domain, completed using reference TRBV5-5 and TRBJ1-5, is DAGVTQSPTHLIKTRGQQVTLRCSPISGHKSVSWYQQVLGQGPQFIFQYYEKEERGRGNFPDRFSARQFPNYSSELNVNALLLGDSALYLCASSFEGYPQHFGDGTRLSIL.

The V gene is TRBV5-1, the J gene TRBJ1-1, with a possible D match to TRBD1 (6 bases). Per germline, CDR1 SGHRS and CDR2 YFSETQ. Trimming stripped 0 bases from V and 2 bases from J, with 14 bases between. The CDR3 spans 16 residues. The CDR3 DNA sequence: TGCGCCAGCAGCTTGGAGATGGCAGGGGAAAACACTGAAGCTTTCTTT. This translates into CASSLEMAGENTEAFF. The full variable domain, completed using reference TRBV5-1 and TRBJ1-1, is KAGVTQTPRYLIKTRGQQVTLSCSPISGHRSVSWYQQTPGQGLQFLFEYFSETQRNKGNFPGRFSGRQFSNSRSEMNVSTLELGDSALYLCASSLEMAGENTEAFFGQGTRLTVV.

The chain uses TRBV30 and TRBJ1-3; TRBD1 aligns across 9 bases. Germline V gene sequence: CDR1 GTSNPN, CDR2 SVGIG (reference sequence). The J segment lost 1 base and the V segment lost 8 bases, leaving 9 bases of the junction unmatched. The CDR3 consists of 15 residues. The CDR3 here is CAGAGGTGSGNTIYF. CDR3 coding DNA: TGTGCCGGTGCCGGCGGGACAGGGTCTGGAAACACCATATATTTT.

This chain uses TRBV4-3 with TRBJ2-5; possible D gene TRBD2, 5 bases. The J call is doubtful: the DNA matches TRBJ2-7 better. Germline V gene lookup returns CDR1 LGHNA and CDR2 YSLEER. This CDR3 contains 19 residues. The CDR3 loop reads CASSQDLRLRTKIAYEQYF. Written as DNA, the CDR3 is TGCGCCAGCAGCCAAGATCTAAGACTACGCACAAAGATCGCCTACGAGCAGTACTTC.

The CDR3 DNA sequence: TGTGCCAGCAGCTCAAAGGTCGTGGGAGGAAAACCCAACGAGCAGTACTTC. Encoded protein: CASSSKVVGGKPNEQYF. The chain links TRBV7-6 to TRBJ2-7, with a tentative D call TRBD2 (6 bases). V dropped 4 bases and J dropped 5 bases, with 24 bases sitting between them. Germline assignment: CDR1 SGHVS and CDR2 FNYEAQ. The CDR3 has 17 amino acids.

This clone was detected only once. This chain uses TRBV4-3 with TRBJ2-5; D uncertain. The CDR3 has 14 amino acids. Germline assignment: CDR1 LGHNA and CDR2 YSLEER. The ends were cut back, 2 bases at V and 0 bases at J, with 7 bases in the middle. CDR3: CASSQNGNQETQYF. CDR3 coding DNA: TGCGCCAGCAGCCAAAACGGCAACCAAGAGACCCAGTACTTC.

V and J are TRBV5-1 and TRBJ2-1, with D perhaps TRBD1 or TRBD2 (7 bases each). This CDR3 has 16 amino acids. From germline, CDR1 is SGHRS and CDR2 YFSETQ. Trimming cost V 4 bases and J 0 bases, with 14 bases left between them. CDR3 bases: TGCGCCAGCAGCCAGGACAGGACTAGCTCCTACAATGAGCAGTTCTTC. Amino acid sequence: CASSQDRTSSYNEQFF.